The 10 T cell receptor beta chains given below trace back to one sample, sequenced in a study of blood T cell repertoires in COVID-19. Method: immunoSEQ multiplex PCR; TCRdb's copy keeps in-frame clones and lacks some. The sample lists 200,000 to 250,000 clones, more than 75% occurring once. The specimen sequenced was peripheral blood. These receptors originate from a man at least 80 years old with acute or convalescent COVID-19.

CDR3 bases: TGTGCCAGCCGTCTAGCGGGTTCCACAGATACGCAGTATTTT. Amino acid sequence: CASRLAGSTDTQYF. The rearrangement links TRBV2 to TRBJ2-3, with 8 bases lining up with TRBD2. The V gene's germline CDR1 is SNHLY and CDR2 FYNNEI. Trimming removed 8 bases from V and 2 bases from J; junction bases left unmatched: 6. The CDR3 length is 14 residues. The full variable domain, completed using reference TRBV2 and TRBJ2-3, is EPEVTQTPSHQVTQMGQEVILRCVPISNHLYFYWYRQILGQKVEFLVSFYNNEISEKSEIFDDQFSVERPDGSNFTLKIRSTKLEDSAMYFCASRLAGSTDTQYFGPGTRLTVL.

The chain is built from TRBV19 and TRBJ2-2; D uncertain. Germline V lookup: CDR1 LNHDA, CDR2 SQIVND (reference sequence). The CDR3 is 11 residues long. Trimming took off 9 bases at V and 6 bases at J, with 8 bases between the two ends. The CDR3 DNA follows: TGTGCCAGCAGAACACCCGGGGAGCTGTTTTTT. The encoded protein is CASRTPGELFF. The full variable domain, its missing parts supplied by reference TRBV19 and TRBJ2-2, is DGGITQSPKYLFRKEGQNVTLSCEQNLNHDAMYWYRQDPGQGLRLIYYSQIVNDFQKGDIAEGYSVSREKKESFPLTVTSAQKNPTAFYLCASRTPGELFFGEGSRLTVL.

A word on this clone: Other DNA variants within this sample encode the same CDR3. As DNA, the CDR3 is TGTGCCAGTAGTACGCGACAGGGCAGCTCCTATAATTCACCCCTCCACTTT. This codes for CASSTRQGSSYNSPLHF. The chain has TRBV19 and TRBJ1-6, with 7 bases identical to TRBD1. CDR1 and CDR2 from the germline V gene are LNHDA and SQIVND (reference sequence). With 4 bases clipped from V and 0 bases from J, the junction kept 6 bases outside the gene matches. The CDR3 covers 17 residues.

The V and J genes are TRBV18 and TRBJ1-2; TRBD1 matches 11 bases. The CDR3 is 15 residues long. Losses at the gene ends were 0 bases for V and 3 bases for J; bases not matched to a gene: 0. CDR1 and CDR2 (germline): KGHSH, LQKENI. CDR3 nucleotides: TGTGCCAGCTCACCACCGGGACAGGGGGACTATGGCTACACCTTC. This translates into CASSPPGQGDYGYTF.

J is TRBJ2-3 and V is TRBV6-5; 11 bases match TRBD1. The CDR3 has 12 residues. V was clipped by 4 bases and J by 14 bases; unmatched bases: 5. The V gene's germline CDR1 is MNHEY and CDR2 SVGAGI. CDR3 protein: CASSFRTGGWYF. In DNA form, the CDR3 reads TGTGCCAGCAGTTTCAGGACAGGGGGCTGGTATTTT.

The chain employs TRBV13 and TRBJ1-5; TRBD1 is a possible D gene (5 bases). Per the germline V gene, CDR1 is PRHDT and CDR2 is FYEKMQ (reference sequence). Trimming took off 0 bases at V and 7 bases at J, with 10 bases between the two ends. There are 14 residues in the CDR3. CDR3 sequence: CASSLGRTRQPQHF. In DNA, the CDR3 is TGTGCCAGCAGCTTAGGCAGGACAAGGCAGCCCCAGCATTTT.

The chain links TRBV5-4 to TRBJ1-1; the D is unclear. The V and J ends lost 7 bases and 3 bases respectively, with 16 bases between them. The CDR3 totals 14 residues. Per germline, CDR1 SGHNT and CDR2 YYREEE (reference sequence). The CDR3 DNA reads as TGTGCCAGCTTCCCCCCTGGGCGGGACACTGAAGCTTTCTTT. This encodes CASFPPGRDTEAFF.

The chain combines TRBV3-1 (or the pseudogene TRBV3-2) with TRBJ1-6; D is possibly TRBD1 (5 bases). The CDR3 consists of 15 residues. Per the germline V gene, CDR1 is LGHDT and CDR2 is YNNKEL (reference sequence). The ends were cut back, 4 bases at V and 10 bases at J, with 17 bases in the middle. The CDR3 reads CASSPTGQSYSPLHF. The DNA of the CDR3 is TGTGCCAGCAGCCCTACAGGTCAATCCTACTCACCCCTCCACTTT.

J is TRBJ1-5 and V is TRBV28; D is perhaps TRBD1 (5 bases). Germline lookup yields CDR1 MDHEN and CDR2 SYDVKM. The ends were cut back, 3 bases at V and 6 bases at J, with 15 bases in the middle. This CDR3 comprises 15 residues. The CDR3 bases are TGTGCCAGCAGTTTGTTACGGGGGGGACGTCAGCCCCAGCATTTT. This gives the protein CASSLLRGGRQPQHF.

CDR3 coding DNA: TGTGCCAGCAGTTTTGGATTCAGGACAGGGGAGATTGGCTATGGCTACACCTTC. This codes for CASSFGFRTGEIGYGYTF. This sequence joins TRBV27 and TRBJ1-2, with TRBD1 matching over 9 bases. Trimming took 3 bases from V and 4 from J; bases not matched to a gene: 15. CDR1 MNHEY and CDR2 SMNVEV come from the germline V gene (reference sequence). CDR3 size: 18 residues.